Listed below are T cell receptor beta chains from one sample, sequenced in a study of CXCR3-negative and CXCR3-positive naive CD8 T cells. Reanalyzing the 5' RACE reads, TCRdb keeps one entry per CDR3 protein, without DNA. The table lists 50,000 to 65,000 distinct CDR3 sequences. The sequenced sample consisted of naive CXCR3- CD8+ T cells from blood. These receptors were taken from a human donor in good health. Some clones in this sample may be carry-over from other donors' samples. Both conserved end residues are part of each CDR3. Clone size is stated in some rows and not others, as once, few, many or a class when expanded.

v_call,clone_size,j_call,cdr3_aa
TRBV9,.,TRBJ2-1,CASSVELAGNEQFF
TRBV20-1,.,TRBJ2-1,CSGRDRVFEGVNEQFF
TRBV6-2/TRBV6-3,.,TRBJ2-5,CASSPGTGGEEQTQYF
TRBV13,.,TRBJ1-1,CASSFSGGAEAFF
TRBV15,.,TRBJ2-7,CATSNRGDEQYF
TRBV15,.,TRBJ2-2,CATSRDRDRNTGELFF
TRBV28,.,TRBJ2-7,CASYDQGSAYEQYF
TRBV29-1,.,TRBJ1-2,CSVERSAGGYTF
TRBV28,.,TRBJ2-7,CASSPQPDYEQYF
TRBV14,.,TRBJ2-2,CASSQVVTTGELFF
TRBV5-4,.,TRBJ2-7,CASSFNIGEQYF
TRBV28,.,TRBJ2-2,CASSIRDREFGELFF
TRBV4-1,.,TRBJ2-5,CASSQRGLQETQYF
TRBV28,.,TRBJ2-3,CASSTLISGDTDTQYF
TRBV19,.,TRBJ1-1,CASSIGAGGTEAFF
TRBV20-1,.,TRBJ2-3,CSAPALGGIRSTDTQYF
TRBV6-1,.,TRBJ2-3,CASRVTSGGVTDTQYF
TRBV29-1,.,TRBJ1-1,CSVLVLNTEAFF
TRBV20-1,.,TRBJ1-5,CSARKTGGRFYNQPQHF
TRBV11-2,.,TRBJ2-7,CASSSPSLGEWDYEQYF
TRBV4-3,.,TRBJ1-1,CASSQVAGGESEAFF
TRBV12-3/TRBV12-4,.,TRBJ2-7,CASSSSTPLAEQYF
TRBV12-3/TRBV12-4,.,TRBJ1-4,CASGWGGRATNEKLFF
TRBV6-2/TRBV6-3,.,TRBJ2-3,CASTVVGPGTDTQYF
TRBV7-3,.,TRBJ2-3,CASSLHPGGTDTQYF
TRBV6-2/TRBV6-3,.,TRBJ2-7,CASSIGQGAYEQYF
TRBV5-4,.,TRBJ2-6,CASSRPGQGPVGANVLTF
TRBV28,.,TRBJ2-7,CASSPTGTGTYEQYF
TRBV12-3/TRBV12-4,.,TRBJ1-4,CASSFGGKLFF
TRBV29-1,.,TRBJ1-3,CSVEVIGTDTIYF
TRBV5-6,.,TRBJ2-2,CASSLEAVAGVNTGELFF
TRBV5-6,.,TRBJ2-1,CASSPGRWDSEQFF
TRBV7-2,.,TRBJ2-7,CASSFFLGGTYEQYF
TRBV6-5,.,TRBJ1-1,CASSLQETPGTEAFF
TRBV7-7,medium-sized,TRBJ2-1,CASSLSSYNEQFF
TRBV20-1,.,TRBJ2-7,CSAWPGITTYEQYF
TRBV20-1,.,TRBJ2-1,CSARDLGLADYNEQFF
TRBV6-2/TRBV6-3,.,TRBJ1-2,CASSYDTGYGYTF
TRBV7-6,.,TRBJ2-3,CASSLGDPPDTQYF
TRBV29-1,.,TRBJ2-7,CSALTDYSYEQYF
TRBV5-1,.,TRBJ2-7,CASSGGSAYEQYF
TRBV29-1,.,TRBJ2-3,CSVEADWGADTQYF
TRBV29-1,.,TRBJ2-2,CSVYRGNTGELFF
TRBV27,.,TRBJ1-6,CASSPLAYYNSPLHF
TRBV28,.,TRBJ2-7,CASSLSIASYEQYF
TRBV29-1,medium-sized,TRBJ2-3,CSASLGQGADTQYF
TRBV25-1,.,TRBJ2-7,CASSVSYEQYF
TRBV27,.,TRBJ1-1,CASTVTRGRTEAFF
TRBV4-3,.,TRBJ2-7,CASSQGGRDEQYF
TRBV14,.,TRBJ1-4,CARSTLANEKLFF